This TCR beta chain derives from a study of blood T cell repertoires in COVID-19. Study background: The analysed material was cDNA or gDNA that came from T cells, B-cell-depleted T cells, or PBMCs.

How the authors handled the data: Counts of nucleated cells, estimated from reference gene primer amplification, were obtained. Repertoires were generated with immunoSEQ multiplex PCR, while TCRdb's copy carries only in-frame clones and drops some. V, J and clone size are taken as reported in that table, and D and trimming were inferred from the DNA itself. This repertoire shows approximately 300,000 clones, around 90% found once; its top ten account for 2.6%. Participant age was 18 to 89 years, and participants resided in about two dozen US areas. Membership in each cohort depended on participant-reported clinical history. Losses at the gene ends were 5 bases for V and 4 bases for J; bases not matched to a gene: 12. CDR1 is SGHAT and CDR2 is FQNNGV in the germline V gene. There are 16 residues in the CDR3.

The TCR comes from a man aged 55 to 70 who had recovered from COVID-19. V is TRBV11-2 and J is TRBJ2-3, with TRBD2 identical over 7 bases. Sequencing input: PBMCs or T cells enriched from blood (not recorded which). The CDR3 loop is CASSLNRRGGADTQYF. The CDR3 region has the DNA TGTGCCAGCAGCCTCAACCGACGCGGGGGTGCAGATACGCAGTATTTT.